One T cell receptor beta chain is described in this entry. This entry comes from a study of blood T cell repertoires in COVID-19. On the study more broadly: COVID-19 samples, acute and convalescent, were from the United States, Italy and Spain.

The repertoire was sequenced with immunoSEQ multiplex PCR; TCRdb's copy has only in-frame clones and lacks some. The sample records fewer than 500,000 clones, about 87% being singletons. Those who participated ranged in age from 18 to 89 years and resided in about two dozen US areas. Two negative PCRs, clearance, or symptom resolution were required of recovered Cohort 3 donors. This sequence originates from a young man who had recovered from COVID-19. The sequenced sample consisted of PBMCs or T cells enriched from blood (not recorded which).

CDR3 in amino acids: CASSVTGNNGYTF. CDR3 sequence (DNA): TGTGCCAGCAGCGTGACCGGGAACAATGGCTACACCTTC. The chain has TRBV6-5 and TRBJ1-2, with unresolved D. Trimming removed 6 bases from V and 6 bases from J, with 14 bases in between. The CDR3 is 13 amino acids. CDR1 and CDR2 from the germline V gene are MNHEY and SVGAGI.